Reported below is one T cell receptor beta chain. Its antigen is as yet unknown. With 60 Vbeta and 13 Jbeta primers, the PCR was carried out. The data were produced by immunoSEQ multiplex PCR, yet TCRdb's version contains in-frame clones alone and is incomplete. The sample contains just over 150,000 clones, roughly 85% of which appear only once. These data originate in a study of cytomegalovirus exposure and HLA in healthy donors. Points from the study as a whole: Analysis was carried out at a later point, and it linked a missense DCLRE1C variant to TCR beta V- and J-gene trimming.

The germline gives CDR1 LGHNA, CDR2 YNFKEQ. V shed 6 bases, J shed 10 bases, and the junction held 12 bases outside the gene matches. This CDR3 has 16 residues. The source is a man in his late teens or twenties in good health and CMV-seropositive. The chain recombines TRBV4-2 with TRBJ2-3; TRBD2 aligns across 14 bases. The sequenced sample was PBMCs. This chain's CDR3 is CASSPTSGGAVGPQYF. CDR3 DNA sequence: TGTGCCAGCAGTCCGACTAGCGGGGGGGCCGTTGGTCCGCAGTATTTT.